This is a list of T cell receptor beta chains from one sample in a study of blood T cell repertoires in COVID-19. The repertoire was sequenced with immunoSEQ multiplex PCR; TCRdb's copy has only in-frame clones and lacks some. Among roughly 14,000 clones, 85% to 90% were seen once, and the ten largest hold roughly a third. Sequencing input: peripheral blood. These receptors were collected from a human donor in a cohort sampled during active COVID-19. CDR3s include the opening cysteine and the closing phenylalanine or tryptophan. The order of the fields is V gene, D gene, clone size, J gene, CDR3 protein, CDR3 DNA. D genes are given only for firm matches. Clone size is shown for a subset of rows, as once, few, many or a class of expanded clone.

V: TRBV28
D: TRBD1
size: once
J: TRBJ1-1
CDR3: CASSYDRENTEAFF
DNA: TGTGCCAGCAGTTACGACAGGGAGAACACTGAAGCTTTCTTT

V: TRBV6-5
D: NA
size: once
J: TRBJ2-7
CDR3: CASSSYSRGFPDEQYF
DNA: TGTGCCAGCAGTTCCTATTCTAGGGGGTTCCCTGACGAGCAGTACTTC

V: TRBV7-6
D: TRBD1
size: once
J: TRBJ2-3
CDR3: CASSLDPGQGTQYF
DNA: TGTGCCAGCAGCTTAGATCCAGGACAGGGTACGCAGTATTTT

V: TRBV6-4
D: NA
size: NA
J: TRBJ1-5
CDR3: CASSDPGRGLQPQHF
DNA: TGTGCCAGCAGTGACCCAGGCCGGGGGTTACAGCCCCAGCATTTT

V: TRBV29-1
D: TRBD1
size: NA
J: TRBJ1-6
CDR3: CSAGDRESPLHF
DNA: TGCAGCGCAGGGGACAGGGAATCACCCCTCCACTTT

V: TRBV11-2
D: NA
size: once
J: TRBJ2-1
CDR3: CASSLHGDNEQFF
DNA: TGTGCCAGCAGCTTGCACGGAGACAATGAGCAGTTCTTC

V: TRBV7-9
D: TRBD1
size: NA
J: TRBJ2-7
CDR3: CASSLPSDRPSYEQYF
DNA: TGTGCCAGCAGCTTACCCTCGGACAGGCCCTCCTACGAGCAGTACTTC

V: TRBV25-1
D: TRBD1
size: NA
J: TRBJ1-1
CDR3: CASGSPGQGYTEAFF
DNA: TGTGCCAGCGGTTCTCCGGGACAGGGTTACACTGAAGCTTTCTTT

V: TRBV5-1
D: TRBD1
size: NA
J: TRBJ1-2
CDR3: CASSLGDSHNTF
DNA: TGCGCCAGCAGCTTGGGGGACAGCCACAACACCTTC

V: TRBV7-7
D: TRBD2
size: NA
J: TRBJ2-1
CDR3: CASSSGLADYNEQFF
DNA: TGTGCCAGCAGCTCCGGACTAGCGGACTACAATGAGCAGTTCTTC

V: TRBV6-6
D: TRBD2
size: NA
J: TRBJ2-7
CDR3: CACRGLAPYEQYF
DNA: TGTGCCTGCCGAGGACTAGCTCCGTACGAGCAGTACTTC

V: TRBV6-5
D: TRBD1
size: NA
J: TRBJ1-1
CDR3: CASRYQGEATEAFF
DNA: TGTGCCAGCAGATATCAGGGGGAGGCCACTGAAGCTTTCTTT

V: TRBV4-3
D: NA
size: NA
J: TRBJ2-7
CDR3: CASSQATESYEQYF
DNA: TGCGCCAGCAGCCAGGCGACAGAATCCTACGAGCAGTACTTC

V: TRBV4-3
D: NA
size: NA
J: TRBJ2-2
CDR3: CASSQDVPNTGELFF
DNA: TGCGCCAGCAGCCAAGATGTCCCTAACACCGGGGAGCTGTTTTTT

V: TRBV3-1/TRBV3-2
D: TRBD1
size: once
J: TRBJ2-7
CDR3: CASSHPGQGYEQYF
DNA: TGTGCCAGCAGCCACCCCGGACAGGGCTACGAGCAGTACTTC

V: TRBV6-2/TRBV6-3
D: TRBD1
size: NA
J: TRBJ1-1
CDR3: CASSGDSFTEAFF
DNA: TGTGCCAGCAGTGGGGACAGCTTTACTGAAGCTTTCTTT

V: TRBV27
D: NA
size: NA
J: TRBJ2-5
CDR3: CASSSRLPQETQYF
DNA: TGTGCCAGCAGTTCCAGATTACCTCAGGAGACCCAGTACTTC

V: TRBV27
D: TRBD1
size: NA
J: TRBJ2-7
CDR3: CASSFLGQEDLDYEQYF
DNA: TGTGCCAGCAGTTTCTTAGGACAGGAAGATTTGGACTACGAGCAGTACTTC

V: TRBV11-2
D: TRBD2
size: NA
J: TRBJ2-7
CDR3: CASSPRGREVPLEQYF
DNA: TGTGCCAGCAGCCCGAGGGGCCGGGAGGTTCCCCTCGAGCAGTACTTC

V: TRBV9
D: TRBD1
size: NA
J: TRBJ1-3
CDR3: CASSIGTGAGNTIYF
DNA: TGTGCCAGCAGCATAGGGACAGGCGCTGGAAACACCATATATTTT

V: TRBV11-3
D: TRBD2
size: NA
J: TRBJ2-3
CDR3: CASSLSSGSTDTQYF
DNA: TGTGCCAGCAGCTTATCTAGCGGGAGCACAGATACGCAGTATTTT

V: TRBV3-1/TRBV3-2
D: NA
size: NA
J: TRBJ2-3
CDR3: CASSLGSGPVTDTQYF
DNA: TGTGCCAGCAGCCTAGGGAGCGGCCCCGTCACAGATACGCAGTATTTT

V: TRBV29-1
D: NA
size: NA
J: TRBJ2-7
CDR3: CSVEGSVGEQYF
DNA: TGCAGCGTTGAAGGTAGCGTCGGCGAGCAGTACTTC

V: TRBV6-5
D: NA
size: NA
J: TRBJ2-4
CDR3: CASSYSSRGINIQYF
DNA: TGTGCCAGCAGTTACTCGAGTCGGGGTATAAACATTCAGTACTTC

V: TRBV13
D: TRBD2
size: NA
J: TRBJ2-5
CDR3: CASSSAVGGRAQETQYF
DNA: TGTGCCAGCAGCTCCGCCGTCGGCGGGAGGGCGCAAGAGACCCAGTACTTC

V: TRBV2
D: TRBD1
size: NA
J: TRBJ1-2
CDR3: CASSEPWTGGSYGYTF
DNA: TGTGCCAGCAGTGAGCCCTGGACAGGGGGTAGCTATGGCTACACCTTC

V: TRBV19
D: NA
size: once
J: TRBJ2-7
CDR3: CASSIEGRGTYEQYF
DNA: TGTGCCAGTAGTATAGAGGGCAGGGGCACCTACGAGCAGTACTTC

V: TRBV28
D: NA
size: NA
J: TRBJ2-7
CDR3: CASSFWDTDYEQYF
DNA: TGTGCCAGCAGTTTTTGGGACACCGACTACGAGCAGTACTTC

V: TRBV7-2
D: TRBD2
size: NA
J: TRBJ2-7
CDR3: CASTKLAGDSYEQYF
DNA: TGTGCCAGCACCAAACTAGCGGGAGACTCCTACGAGCAGTACTTC

V: TRBV28
D: NA
size: few
J: TRBJ1-3
CDR3: CASSLLTGPRNTIYF
DNA: TGTGCCAGCAGTTTATTAACAGGGCCAAGGAACACCATATATTTT

V: TRBV29-1
D: TRBD1
size: NA
J: TRBJ2-3
CDR3: CSVEDLGTGEGTDTQYF
DNA: TGCAGCGTTGAAGATCTTGGGACAGGGGAGGGCACAGATACGCAGTATTTT

V: TRBV11-3
D: NA
size: NA
J: TRBJ1-1
CDR3: CASSLETPRAFF
DNA: TGTGCCAGCAGCTTAGAAACTCCACGGGCTTTCTTT

V: TRBV6-2/TRBV6-3
D: NA
size: NA
J: TRBJ2-1
CDR3: CASSRRESYNEQFF
DNA: TGTGCCAGCAGCCGGAGAGAGTCCTACAATGAGCAGTTCTTC

V: TRBV12-3/TRBV12-4
D: NA
size: NA
J: TRBJ1-2
CDR3: CASTAGYTGYTF
DNA: TGTGCCAGCACTGCAGGGTATACTGGCTACACCTTC

V: TRBV28
D: NA
size: NA
J: TRBJ2-7
CDR3: CASSLSLDREGEQYF
DNA: TGTGCCAGCAGTTTATCTTTGGACAGGGAGGGCGAGCAGTACTTC

V: TRBV4-1
D: NA
size: NA
J: TRBJ1-1
CDR3: CASSQDRRSEAFF
DNA: TGCGCCAGCAGCCAAGATCGGAGGTCTGAAGCTTTCTTT

V: TRBV7-3
D: NA
size: NA
J: TRBJ2-1
CDR3: CASSPTGNNEQFF
DNA: TGTGCCAGCAGCCCCACAGGTAACAATGAGCAGTTCTTC

V: TRBV4-2
D: TRBD1
size: once
J: TRBJ1-2
CDR3: CASSQVEQGVNYGYTF
DNA: TGTGCCAGCAGCCAAGTTGAACAGGGGGTGAACTATGGCTACACCTTC

V: TRBV19
D: NA
size: NA
J: TRBJ1-2
CDR3: CASSPHRQEYGYTF
DNA: TGTGCCAGTAGTCCTCACCGACAGGAGTATGGCTACACCTTC

V: TRBV7-6
D: TRBD2
size: NA
J: TRBJ2-1
CDR3: CASGTGGPEQFF
DNA: TGTGCCAGCGGAACGGGAGGGCCGGAGCAGTTCTTC

V: TRBV20-1
D: NA
size: once
J: TRBJ1-1
CDR3: CRGAGGSEAFF
DNA: TGCAGAGGGGCGGGGGGCTCCGAAGCTTTCTTT

V: TRBV7-2
D: NA
size: once
J: TRBJ2-1
CDR3: CASSLNRDEQFF
DNA: TGTGCCAGCAGCTTAAACCGGGATGAGCAGTTCTTC

V: TRBV2
D: TRBD2
size: NA
J: TRBJ2-7
CDR3: CASSAAGGPGEQYF
DNA: TGTGCCAGCAGTGCCGCGGGAGGGCCGGGTGAGCAGTACTTC